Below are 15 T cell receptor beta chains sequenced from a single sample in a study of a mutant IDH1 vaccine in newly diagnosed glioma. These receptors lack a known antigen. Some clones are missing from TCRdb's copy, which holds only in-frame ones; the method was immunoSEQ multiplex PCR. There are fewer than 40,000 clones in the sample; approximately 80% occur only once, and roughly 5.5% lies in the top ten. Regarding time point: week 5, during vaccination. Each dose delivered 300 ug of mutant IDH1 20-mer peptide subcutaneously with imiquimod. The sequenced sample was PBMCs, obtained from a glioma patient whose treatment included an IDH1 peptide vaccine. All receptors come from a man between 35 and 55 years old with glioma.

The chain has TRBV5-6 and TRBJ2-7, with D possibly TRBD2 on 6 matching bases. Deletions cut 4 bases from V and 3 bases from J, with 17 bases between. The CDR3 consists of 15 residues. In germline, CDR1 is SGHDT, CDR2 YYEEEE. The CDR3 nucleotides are TGTGCCAGCAGCGGGGGGTCATCGAACCACTACGAGCAGTACTTC. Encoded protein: CASSGGSSNHYEQYF. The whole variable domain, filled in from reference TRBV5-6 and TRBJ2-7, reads DAGVTQSPTHLIKTRGQQVTLRCSPKSGHDTVSWYQQALGQGPQFIFQYYEEEERQRGNFPDRFSGHQFPNYSSELNVNALLLGDSALYLCASSGGSSNHYEQYFGPGTRLTVT.

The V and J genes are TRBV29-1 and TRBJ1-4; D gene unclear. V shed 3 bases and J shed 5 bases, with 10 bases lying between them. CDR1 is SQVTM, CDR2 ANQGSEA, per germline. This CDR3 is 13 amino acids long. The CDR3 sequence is CSVEIQQNEKLFF. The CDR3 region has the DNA TGCAGCGTTGAGATACAACAGAATGAAAAACTGTTTTTT.

CDR3 sequence (DNA): TGTGCCAGCAGACCCGGGACAGGGAAGAGCTCCTACGAGCAGTACTTC. Translated, it gives CASRPGTGKSSYEQYF. This chain links TRBV27 with TRBJ2-7, with TRBD1 matching 9 bases. In germline, CDR1 is MNHEY, CDR2 SMNVEV (reference sequence). This CDR3 has 16 amino acids. Trimming removed 6 bases from V and 0 bases from J; junction bases left unmatched: 9.

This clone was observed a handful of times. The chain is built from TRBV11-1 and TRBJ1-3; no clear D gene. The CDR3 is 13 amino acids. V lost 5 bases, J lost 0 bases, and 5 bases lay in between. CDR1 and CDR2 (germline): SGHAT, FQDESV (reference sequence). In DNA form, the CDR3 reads TGTGCCAGCAGCATCCCCTCTGGAAACACCATATATTTT. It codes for CASSIPSGNTIYF.

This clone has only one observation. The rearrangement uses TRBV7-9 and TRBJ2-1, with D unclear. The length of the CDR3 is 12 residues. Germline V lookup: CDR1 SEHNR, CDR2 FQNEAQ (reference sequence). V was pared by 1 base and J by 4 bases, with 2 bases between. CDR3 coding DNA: TGTGCCAGCAGCTTAGGGTACAATGAGCAGTTCTTC. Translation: CASSLGYNEQFF.

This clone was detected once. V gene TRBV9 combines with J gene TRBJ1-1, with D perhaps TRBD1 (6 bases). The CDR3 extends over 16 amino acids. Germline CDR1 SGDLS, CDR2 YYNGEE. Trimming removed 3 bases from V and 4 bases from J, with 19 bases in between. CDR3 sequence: CASSGGWGGPGTEAFF. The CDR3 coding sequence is TGTGCCAGCAGCGGAGGTTGGGGGGGCCCTGGCACTGAAGCTTTCTTT.

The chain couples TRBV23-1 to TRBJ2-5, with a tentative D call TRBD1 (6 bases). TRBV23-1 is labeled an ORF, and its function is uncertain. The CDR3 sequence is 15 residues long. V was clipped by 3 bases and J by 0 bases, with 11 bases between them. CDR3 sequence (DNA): TGCGCCAGCAGTCACCGGGACACTGACCAAGAGACCCAGTACTTC. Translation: CASSHRDTDQETQYF.

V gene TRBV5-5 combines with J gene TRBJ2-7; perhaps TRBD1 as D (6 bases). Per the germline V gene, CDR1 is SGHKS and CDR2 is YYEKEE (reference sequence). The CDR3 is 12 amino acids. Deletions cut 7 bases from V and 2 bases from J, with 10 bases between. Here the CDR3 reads CASVGGTYEQYF. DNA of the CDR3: TGTGCCAGCGTAGGGGGAACCTACGAGCAGTACTTC.

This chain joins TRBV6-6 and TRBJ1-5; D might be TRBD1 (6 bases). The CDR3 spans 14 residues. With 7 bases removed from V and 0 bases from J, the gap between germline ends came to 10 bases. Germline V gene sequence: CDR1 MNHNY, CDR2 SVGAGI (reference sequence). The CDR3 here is CASTRQVSNQPQHF. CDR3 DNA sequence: TGTGCCAGCACTAGACAGGTTAGCAATCAGCCCCAGCATTTT.

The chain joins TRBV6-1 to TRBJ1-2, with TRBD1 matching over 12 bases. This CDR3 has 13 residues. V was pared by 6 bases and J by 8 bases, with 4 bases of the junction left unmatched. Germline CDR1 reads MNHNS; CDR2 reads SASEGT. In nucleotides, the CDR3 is TGTGCCAGCAGCGTGGGACAGGGGGCCGGCTACACCTTC. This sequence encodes CASSVGQGAGYTF.

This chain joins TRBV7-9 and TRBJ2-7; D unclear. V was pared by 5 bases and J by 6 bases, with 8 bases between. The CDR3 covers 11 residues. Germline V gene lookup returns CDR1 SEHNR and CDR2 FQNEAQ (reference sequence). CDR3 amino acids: CASSPVGEQYF. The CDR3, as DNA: TGTGCCAGCAGCCCGGTGGGCGAGCAGTACTTC.

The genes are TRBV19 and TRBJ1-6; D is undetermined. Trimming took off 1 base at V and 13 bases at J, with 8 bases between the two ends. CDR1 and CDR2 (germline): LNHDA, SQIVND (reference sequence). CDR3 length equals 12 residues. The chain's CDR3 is CASSIGGWPLHF. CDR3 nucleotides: TGTGCCAGTAGTATAGGGGGTTGGCCCCTCCACTTT.

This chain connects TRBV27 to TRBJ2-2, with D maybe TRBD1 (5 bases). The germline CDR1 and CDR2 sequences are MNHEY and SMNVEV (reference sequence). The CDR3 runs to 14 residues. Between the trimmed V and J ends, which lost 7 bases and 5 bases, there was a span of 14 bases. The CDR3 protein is CASTSGIGTGELFF. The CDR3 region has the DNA TGTGCCAGCACATCAGGGATAGGAACCGGGGAGCTGTTTTTT.

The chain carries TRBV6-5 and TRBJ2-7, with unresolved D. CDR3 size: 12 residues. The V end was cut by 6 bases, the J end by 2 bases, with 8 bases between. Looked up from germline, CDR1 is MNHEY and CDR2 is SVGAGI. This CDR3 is CASRDTTYEQYF. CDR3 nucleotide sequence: TGTGCCAGCAGAGATACCACCTACGAGCAGTACTTC.

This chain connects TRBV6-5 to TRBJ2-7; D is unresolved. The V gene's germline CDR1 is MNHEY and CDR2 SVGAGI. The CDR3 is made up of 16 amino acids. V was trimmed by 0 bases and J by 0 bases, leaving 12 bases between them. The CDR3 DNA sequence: TGTGCCAGCAGTTACTCGATTGCGAGGAGCTCCTACGAGCAGTACTTC. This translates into CASSYSIARSSYEQYF.